Below are 26 T cell receptor beta chains sequenced from a single sample in a study of blood T cell repertoires in COVID-19. The method was immunoSEQ multiplex PCR; TCRdb's version includes in-frame clones alone and lacks a portion of them. The table shows over 200,000 clones, with approximately 82% occurring only once. Sequenced sample: peripheral blood. Receptors originate from a man older than 75 with acute or convalescent COVID-19.

The chain combines TRBV5-1 with TRBJ2-2; D remains unclear. Germline V gene sequence: CDR1 SGHRS, CDR2 YFSETQ. Between the trimmed V and J ends, which lost 1 base and 3 bases, there was a span of 4 bases. The CDR3 consists of 13 residues. Here the CDR3 reads CASSLQYTGELFF. The CDR3 DNA follows: TGCGCCAGCAGCTTGCAGTACACCGGGGAGCTGTTTTTT.

This clone has only one observation. The V call is TRBV9, the J call TRBJ2-5, with a possible D match to TRBD1 (6 bases). The length of the CDR3 is 14 residues. The germline V gene has CDR1 SGDLS and CDR2 YYNGEE. The V end was cut by 4 bases, the J end by 2 bases, with 12 bases between. The CDR3, as DNA: TGTGCCAGCAGCTCCGGACAGATACAAGAGACCCAGTACTTC. Amino acids: CASSSGQIQETQYF.

The chain carries TRBV11-2 and TRBJ2-5; TRBD2 agrees at 8 bases. CDR1 is SGHAT, CDR2 FQNNGV, per germline. Trimming at V came to 2 bases and at J to 1 base, leaving 6 bases not matched to a gene. This CDR3 comprises 16 residues. CDR3 sequence: CASSLSAGGTQETQYF. The CDR3 DNA sequence: TGTGCCAGCAGCTTATCGGCGGGGGGAACCCAAGAGACCCAGTACTTC. Variable domain in full (rest from reference TRBV11-2 and TRBJ2-5): EAGVAQSPRYKIIEKRQSVAFWCNPISGHATLYWYQQILGQGPKLLIQFQNNGVVDDSQLPKDRFSAERLKGVDSTLKIQPAKLEDSAVYLCASSLSAGGTQETQYFGPGTRLLVL.

The V call is TRBV11-2, the J call TRBJ1-1, with 10 bases lining up with TRBD1. The CDR3 has 13 amino acids. V shed 5 bases and J 10 bases; nucleotides not matched to a gene: 7. Per germline, CDR1 SGHAT and CDR2 FQNNGV. DNA of the CDR3: TGTGCCAGCAGCACGGGACAGGGGAGTCGAGCTTTCTTT. It codes for CASSTGQGSRAFF.

V is TRBV7-2 and J is TRBJ1-2, with 11 bases lining up with TRBD1. CDR1 is SGHTA, CDR2 FQGNSA, per germline. The CDR3 sequence is 15 residues long. Trimming took 0 bases from V and 4 from J; bases not matched to a gene: 1. This CDR3 reads CASSLAGTGGYGYTF. The CDR3 nucleotides read TGTGCCAGCAGCTTAGCCGGGACAGGGGGCTATGGCTACACCTTC.

The chain couples TRBV5-1 to TRBJ2-1; 8 bases match TRBD1. Germline V CDR1 and CDR2: SGHRS, YFSETQ. With V trimmed by 4 bases and J by 6 bases, 12 bases remained unmatched. The CDR3 consists of 16 residues. The CDR3 nucleotides read TGCGCCAGCAGCGCACGACCGGGACAGGCAAGCAATGAGCAGTTCTTC. This codes for CASSARPGQASNEQFF.

The V gene is TRBV30, the J gene TRBJ2-3; TRBD1 aligns across 7 bases. This CDR3 has 14 amino acids. Per the germline V gene, CDR1 is GTSNPN and CDR2 is SVGIG (reference sequence). V was clipped by 0 bases and J by 4 bases; unmatched bases: 4. The CDR3 region has the DNA TGTGCCTGGAGTGTACTTAGGGGGCCAGATACGCAGTATTTT. Protein product: CAWSVLRGPDTQYF.

This clone was seen a few times. The chain joins TRBV19 to TRBJ2-7; D not resolved. The CDR3 has 16 amino acids. Trimming removed 0 bases from V and 0 bases from J, with 12 bases in between. Germline-derived CDR1 and CDR2 are LNHDA and SQIVND (reference sequence). The CDR3 DNA reads TGTGCCAGTAGTATAGATGGAAGCGCTAGCTCCTACGAGCAGTACTTC. This sequence encodes CASSIDGSASSYEQYF.

The chain is built from TRBV2 and TRBJ1-5, with TRBD1 matching 9 bases. V was pared by 6 bases and J by 1 base, with 1 base of the junction left unmatched. The CDR3 runs 14 residues. The germline V gene has CDR1 SNHLY and CDR2 FYNNEI. This CDR3 reads CASRGTGSNQPQHF. CDR3 nucleotide sequence: TGTGCCAGCAGGGGGACAGGGAGCAATCAGCCCCAGCATTTT. Full variable domain (remainder filled in from reference TRBV2 and TRBJ1-5): EPEVTQTPSHQVTQMGQEVILRCVPISNHLYFYWYRQILGQKVEFLVSFYNNEISEKSEIFDDQFSVERPDGSNFTLKIRSTKLEDSAMYFCASRGTGSNQPQHFGDGTRLSIL.

The chain employs TRBV28 and TRBJ1-2; 7 nucleotides line up with TRBD1. This CDR3 contains 12 residues. Germline loops: CDR1 MDHEN, CDR2 SYDVKM. After removal of 0 bases from V and 9 bases from J, the junction contained 1 base not matched to a gene. The CDR3 DNA is TGTGCCAGCAGTTTATGGGACAGGAGCTACACCTTC. This codes for CASSLWDRSYTF.

This chain joins TRBV19 and TRBJ1-6, with TRBD1 identical over 12 bases. The germline V gene has CDR1 LNHDA and CDR2 SQIVND (reference sequence). The CDR3 covers 15 residues. Germline trimming cut 5 bases from V and 11 bases from J; bases unmatched to any gene: 7. The CDR3: CASSSTGTGGPPLHF. The CDR3 nucleotides read TGTGCCAGTAGTTCGACCGGGACAGGGGGCCCACCCCTCCACTTT. The full variable domain, completed using reference TRBV19 and TRBJ1-6, is DGGITQSPKYLFRKEGQNVTLSCEQNLNHDAMYWYRQDPGQGLRLIYYSQIVNDFQKGDIAEGYSVSREKKESFPLTVTSAQKNPTAFYLCASSSTGTGGPPLHFGNGTRLTVT.

The sample holds many counts of this clone. For the CDR3, the DNA is TGTGCCAGCAGTTTCACTGGACTCCTCTCCTACAATGAGCAGTTCTTC. It translates to CASSFTGLLSYNEQFF. V gene TRBV7-8 combines with J gene TRBJ2-1; a possible D gene is TRBD2 (5 bases). Germline V gives CDR1 SGHVS, CDR2 FQNEAQ. CDR3 length: 16 residues. Trimming took off 6 bases at V and 0 bases at J, with 15 bases between the two ends.

This clone turned up a few times. This chain uses TRBV5-1 with TRBJ2-2, with unresolved D. Trimming removed 4 bases at V and 7 bases at J, with 17 bases between. The CDR3 covers 15 residues. The germline CDR1 and CDR2 sequences are SGHRS and YFSETQ. The CDR3 reads CASSLGAGLGGELFF. CDR3 bases: TGCGCCAGCAGCCTCGGAGCTGGTCTGGGCGGGGAGCTGTTTTTT.

The chain carries TRBV19 and TRBJ1-5; D call uncertain. The CDR3 runs 13 residues. The germline CDR1 and CDR2 sequences are LNHDA and SQIVND (reference sequence). Trimming cost V 5 bases and J 1 base, with 6 bases left between them. This CDR3 reads CASSYMSNQPQHF. The CDR3 region has the DNA TGTGCCAGTAGTTACATGAGCAATCAGCCCCAGCATTTT.

The rearrangement joins TRBV4-2 to TRBJ2-7, with a possible D match to TRBD2 (6 bases). The CDR3 totals 15 residues. The V end lost 5 bases, the J end lost 0 bases, and 14 bases lay between the germline ends. Germline V lookup: CDR1 LGHNA, CDR2 YNFKEQ. CDR3 DNA sequence: TGTGCCAGCAGCTTCTCCGGGACTTTCTCCTACGAGCAGTACTTC. Amino acids: CASSFSGTFSYEQYF.

A few counts support this clone. The chain joins TRBV5-1 to TRBJ1-4; 7 nucleotides agree with TRBD1. Per germline, CDR1 SGHRS and CDR2 YFSETQ. The V gene end was trimmed by 1 base and the J gene end by 7 bases; junction bases not matched to a gene: 4. CDR3 length: 14 amino acids. This CDR3 is CASSLSQGPEKLFF. CDR3 coding DNA: TGCGCCAGCAGCTTGTCACAGGGGCCTGAAAAACTGTTTTTT.

This clone was found once. Here the CDR3 DNA reads TGTGCCAGCAGCACCGGGACTAGCGGATTCAATGAGCAGTTCTTC. Amino acid sequence: CASSTGTSGFNEQFF. V is TRBV5-4 and J is TRBJ2-1; TRBD2 aligns across 11 bases. The trim removed 4 bases at V and 6 bases at J, leaving 6 bases unmatched. From germline, CDR1 is SGHNT and CDR2 YYREEE (reference sequence). The CDR3 is 15 residues long.

The rearrangement uses TRBV6-5 and TRBJ1-4; D remains unclear. There are 13 residues in the CDR3. Germline lookup yields CDR1 MNHEY and CDR2 SVGAGI. Trimming removed 7 bases at V and 4 bases at J, with 10 bases between. The CDR3 region is CASKLSVNEKLFF. As DNA, the CDR3 is TGTGCCAGCAAATTGTCAGTTAATGAAAAACTGTTTTTT.

This clone was seen a few times. Other DNA sequences of this sample code for an identical CDR3. The rearrangement joins TRBV9 to TRBJ1-3, with TRBD1 as a possible D gene (5 bases). Germline lookup yields CDR1 SGDLS and CDR2 YYNGEE. V was shortened by 1 base and J by 0 bases, with 5 bases between the two germline ends. The CDR3 has 14 amino acids. The CDR3 region has the DNA TGTGCCAGCAGCGTAACAGGCTCTGGAAACACCATATATTTT. This translates into CASSVTGSGNTIYF.

This chain's CDR3 is CAWSVQWLSGEKLFF. DNA for the CDR3: TGTGCCTGGAGTGTACAGTGGTTATCTGGGGAAAAACTGTTTTTT. The chain employs TRBV30 and TRBJ1-4, with D unresolved. CDR1 and CDR2 (germline): GTSNPN, SVGIG (reference sequence). V lost 0 bases to trimming and J lost 8 bases, with 16 bases between them. There are 15 residues in the CDR3.

This clone is a singleton in its sample. This chain connects TRBV30 to TRBJ2-5, with 8 bases identical to TRBD1. Germline CDR1 GTSNPN, CDR2 SVGIG (reference sequence). The CDR3 has 14 amino acids. V lost 4 bases to trimming and J lost 2 bases; unmatched junction nucleotides: 6. CDR3 nucleotides: TGTGCCTGGAAGCGGACAGGGACGCAAGAGACCCAGTACTTC. This sequence encodes CAWKRTGTQETQYF.

This clone has only a few counts. The chain carries TRBV4-1 and TRBJ1-5; TRBD1 might be the D (6 bases). This CDR3 region has 15 residues. Germline CDR1 and CDR2: MGHRA and YSYEKL. V gave up 1 base and J gave up 1 base, with 8 bases separating them. The CDR3 loop reads CASSQVGQSNQPQHF. CDR3 sequence (DNA): TGCGCCAGCAGCCAAGTTGGACAGAGCAATCAGCCCCAGCATTTT.

CDR3 residues: CASSQVRGMSADTQYF. The CDR3 DNA reads TGTGCCAGCAGCCAAGTACGCGGGATGTCGGCAGATACGCAGTATTTT. V gene TRBV3-1 (or the pseudogene TRBV3-2) combines with J gene TRBJ2-3, with D perhaps matching TRBD2 (6 bases). The CDR3 is made up of 16 amino acids. Germline CDR1 and CDR2: LGHDT and YNNKEL (reference sequence). Trimming removed 1 base from V and 4 bases from J, with 15 bases in between.

The chain joins TRBV2 to TRBJ1-3; no firm D call. The CDR3 consists of 13 residues. Germline loops: CDR1 SNHLY, CDR2 FYNNEI. V dropped 8 bases and J dropped 0 bases, with 8 bases sitting between them. The CDR3 spells CASGSYSGNTIYF. CDR3 nucleotide sequence: TGTGCCAGCGGGAGTTACTCTGGAAACACCATATATTTT. Full variable domain (rest looked up from reference TRBV2 and TRBJ1-3): EPEVTQTPSHQVTQMGQEVILRCVPISNHLYFYWYRQILGQKVEFLVSFYNNEISEKSEIFDDQFSVERPDGSNFTLKIRSTKLEDSAMYFCASGSYSGNTIYFGEGSWLTVV.

The J gene is TRBJ2-7, the V gene TRBV2, with 8 positions matching TRBD1. Germline CDR1 SNHLY, CDR2 FYNNEI. The ends lost 8 bases at V and 3 bases at J; junction bases unmatched: 12. The CDR3 is 15 amino acids. CDR3 nucleotide sequence: TGTGCCAGCGGTAGATCCGGGACAGGCCTCTACGAGCAGTACTTC. The encoded protein is CASGRSGTGLYEQYF.

This chain's CDR3 is CAWNPWGDNEKLFF. Written as DNA, the CDR3 is TGTGCCTGGAACCCCTGGGGGGATAATGAAAAACTGTTTTTT. This chain connects TRBV30 to TRBJ1-4; D might be TRBD1 (5 bases). V was clipped by 4 bases and J by 4 bases, with 13 bases between them. Germline V CDR1 and CDR2: GTSNPN, SVGIG (reference sequence). The CDR3 has 14 amino acids.